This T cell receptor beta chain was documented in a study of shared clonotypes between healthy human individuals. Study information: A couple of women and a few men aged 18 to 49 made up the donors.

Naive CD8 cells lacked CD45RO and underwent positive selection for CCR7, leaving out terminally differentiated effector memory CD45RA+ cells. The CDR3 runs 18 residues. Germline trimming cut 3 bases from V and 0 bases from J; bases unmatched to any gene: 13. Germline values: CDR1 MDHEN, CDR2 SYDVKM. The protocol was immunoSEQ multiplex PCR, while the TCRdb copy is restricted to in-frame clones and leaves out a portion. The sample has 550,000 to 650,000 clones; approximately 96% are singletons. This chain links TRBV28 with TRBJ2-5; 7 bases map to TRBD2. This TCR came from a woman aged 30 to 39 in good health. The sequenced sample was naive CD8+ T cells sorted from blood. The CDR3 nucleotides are TGTGCCAGCAGTTTTTTGGCGTCTAGCGGATATTACCAAGAGACCCAGTACTTC. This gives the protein CASSFLASSGYYQETQYF.